The 26 T cell receptor beta chains presented below share a single source sample, sequenced in a study of T cell changes during pregnancy in multiple sclerosis. The method was immunoSEQ multiplex PCR; TCRdb's version includes in-frame clones alone and lacks a portion of them. The repertoire holds about 60,000 clones, 91% seen once, with roughly 0.85% in the top ten. The starting material was peripheral blood, obtained before pregnancy. These receptors were taken from a female donor with multiple sclerosis, enrolled in a pregnancy study.

This chain links TRBV6-6 with TRBJ2-7; no firm D call. Germline assignment: CDR1 MNHNY and CDR2 SVGAGI (reference sequence). Trimming shortened V by 2 bases and J by 2 bases, and 4 bases separated the two germline ends. The CDR3 loop spans 12 amino acids. The CDR3 region is CASSYRAYEQYF. CDR3 bases: TGTGCCAGCAGTTACCGGGCCTACGAGCAGTACTTC.

This sequence joins TRBV7-8 and TRBJ2-4; TRBD2 aligns across 7 bases. CDR1 is SGHVS, CDR2 FQNEAQ, per germline. The CDR3 is made up of 17 amino acids. V dropped 0 bases and J dropped 0; count of bases not matched to a gene: 5. CDR3 amino acids: CASSLALGGLAKNIQYF. Here the CDR3 DNA reads TGTGCCAGCAGCTTAGCGCTGGGGGGGTTAGCCAAAAACATTCAGTACTTC.

This clone appeared once. The chain carries TRBV7-2 and TRBJ2-7; weak D call: TRBD2 (5 bases). Trimming removed 5 bases from V and 3 bases from J, with 17 bases in between. Germline CDR1 is SGHTA and CDR2 is FQGNSA. This CDR3 spans 15 amino acids. The chain's CDR3 is CASSPGPSRSYEQYF. CDR3 sequence (DNA): TGTGCCAGCAGCCCCGGCCCTAGCAGGAGCTACGAGCAGTACTTC.

The J gene is TRBJ1-1, the V gene TRBV10-1, with D perhaps TRBD1 (6 bases). CDR3 length: 18 amino acids. Germline-derived CDR1 and CDR2 are WNHNN and SYGVQD (reference sequence). Trimming removed 3 bases at V and 4 bases at J, with 24 bases between. The CDR3 DNA reads TGCGCCAGCAGTGATTCCACAGGGCCCGACTTCAGCGGCACTGAAGCTTTCTTT. Residues: CASSDSTGPDFSGTEAFF.

In DNA form, the CDR3 reads TGTGCCAGCAGGGGGACTAAGAACACTGAAGCTTTCTTT. It is translated as CASRGTKNTEAFF. The gene calls are TRBV2 and TRBJ1-1; possibly TRBD1 for D (5 bases). From germline, CDR1 is SNHLY and CDR2 FYNNEI. Trimming pared 6 bases from V and 1 base from J, leaving 9 bases between. This CDR3 spans 13 amino acids.

V and J are TRBV19 and TRBJ1-2; no definite D call. V lost 0 bases and J lost 7, with 15 bases in between. The CDR3 sequence is 15 residues long. CDR1 is LNHDA, CDR2 SQIVND, per germline (reference sequence). CDR3 bases: TGTGCCAGTAGTATAGACGGGGAAGTTGTTCGTGGCTACACCTTC. Translating it yields CASSIDGEVVRGYTF. Combining the CDR3 with reference TRBV19 and TRBJ1-2 gives the whole variable domain DGGITQSPKYLFRKEGQNVTLSCEQNLNHDAMYWYRQDPGQGLRLIYYSQIVNDFQKGDIAEGYSVSREKKESFPLTVTSAQKNPTAFYLCASSIDGEVVRGYTFGSGTRLTVV.

The J gene is TRBJ2-5, the V gene TRBV12-5, with TRBD2 identical over 11 bases. This CDR3 contains 16 residues. J was trimmed by 1 base and V by 1 base; bases with no gene match: 2. The germline gives CDR1 LGHNT, CDR2 FRNRAP. As DNA, the CDR3 is TGTGCTAGTGGTTTGGGACTAGCGGGGCCCCAAGAGACCCAGTACTTC. Amino acid sequence: CASGLGLAGPQETQYF.

J is TRBJ1-2 and V is TRBV7-2; TRBD1 matches at 10 bases. The CDR3 is 14 residues long. V shed 4 bases, J shed 3 bases, and the junction held 2 bases outside the gene matches. Germline loops: CDR1 SGHTA, CDR2 FQGNSA. The CDR3 sequence is CASSSGTGDYGYTF. The CDR3 bases are TGTGCCAGCAGCTCCGGGACAGGGGACTATGGCTACACCTTC. Full variable domain (rest looked up from reference TRBV7-2 and TRBJ1-2): GAGVSQSPSNKVTEKGKDVELRCDPISGHTALYWYRQSLGQGLEFLIYFQGNSAPDKSGLPSDRFSAERTGGSVSTLTIQRTQQEDSAVYLCASSSGTGDYGYTFGSGTRLTVV.

The chain links TRBV5-4 to TRBJ2-1; TRBD1 matches 10 bases. Losses at the gene ends were 6 bases for V and 5 bases for J; bases not matched to a gene: 11. The CDR3 has 16 residues. Per the germline V gene, CDR1 is SGHNT and CDR2 is YYREEE (reference sequence). In DNA, the CDR3 is TGTGCCAGCATCCCCCAGGGGACAGGGGTCCACAATGAGCAGTTCTTC. It codes for CASIPQGTGVHNEQFF.

DNA of the CDR3: TGTGCCAGCAGCCAGGAGGGGAAGCAGTTCTTC. This encodes CASSQEGKQFF. The V gene is TRBV11-2, the J gene TRBJ2-1; possibly TRBD2 for D (6 bases). The germline CDR1 and CDR2 sequences are SGHAT and FQNNGV. The length of the CDR3 is 11 residues. Between the trimmed V and J ends, which lost 5 bases and 11 bases, there was a span of 10 bases. Looking up the rest from reference TRBV11-2 and TRBJ2-1 gives the full variable domain: EAGVAQSPRYKIIEKRQSVAFWCNPISGHATLYWYQQILGQGPKLLIQFQNNGVVDDSQLPKDRFSAERLKGVDSTLKIQPAKLEDSAVYLCASSQEGKQFFGPGTRLTVL.

The chain is built from TRBV9 and TRBJ2-1; TRBD1 aligns across 7 bases. J gave up 6 bases and V 0 bases, and 6 bases lay outside the gene matches. The CDR3 has 15 amino acids. Germline CDR1 SGDLS, CDR2 YYNGEE. This CDR3 is CASSVGQGISNEQFF. The CDR3 coding sequence is TGTGCCAGCAGCGTAGGACAGGGTATTTCCAATGAGCAGTTCTTC.

V is TRBV29-1 and J is TRBJ1-5; 10 nucleotides align to TRBD1. The CDR3 loop spans 14 amino acids. Germline trimming cut 4 bases from V and 5 bases from J; bases unmatched to any gene: 5. The germline gives CDR1 SQVTM, CDR2 ANQGSEA. CDR3 DNA: TGCAGCGTTGCCGGGACAGGGGCCCATCAGCCCCAGCATTTT. Translated, it gives CSVAGTGAHQPQHF.

The rearrangement uses TRBV7-3 and TRBJ2-2; unclear D gene. From germline, CDR1 is SGHTA and CDR2 FQGTGA. This CDR3 spans 12 amino acids. Trimming took off 3 bases at V and 5 bases at J, with 4 bases between the two ends. DNA of the CDR3: TGTGCCAGCAGCTTTTATACCGGGGAGCTGTTTTTT. This sequence encodes CASSFYTGELFF.

This chain connects TRBV7-6 to TRBJ1-2, with D perhaps matching TRBD1 (5 bases). Germline V gene data show CDR1 as SGHVS and CDR2 as FNYEAQ. V lost 0 bases to trimming and J lost 2 bases, with 13 bases between them. The CDR3 extends over 16 amino acids. The CDR3: CASSLAPGGTNYGYTF. The CDR3 nucleotides read TGTGCCAGCAGCTTAGCGCCCGGGGGAACGAACTATGGCTACACCTTC.

This clone was counted a single time. The rearrangement links TRBV7-8 to TRBJ1-1; D remains unclear. Germline-derived CDR1 and CDR2 are SGHVS and FQNEAQ. The CDR3 loop spans 14 amino acids. V lost 2 bases to trimming and J lost 1 base, with 8 bases between them. CDR3 residues: CASSLQAGNTEAFF. In DNA form, the CDR3 reads TGTGCCAGCAGCTTACAGGCAGGGAACACTGAAGCTTTCTTT.

V is TRBV18 and J is TRBJ2-7; 10 nucleotides agree with TRBD2. The length of the CDR3 is 13 residues. The germline V gene encodes CDR1 KGHSH and CDR2 LQKENI. Losses at the gene ends were 4 bases for V and 7 bases for J; bases not matched to a gene: 4. The CDR3 region is CASSLLAGEEQYF. DNA for the CDR3: TGTGCCAGCTCACTCCTAGCGGGGGAGGAGCAGTACTTC.

The chain couples TRBV6-4 to TRBJ1-1, with 10 bases lining up with TRBD1. The germline gives CDR1 MRHNA, CDR2 SNTAGT. Trimming cost V 6 bases and J 5 bases; bases outside gene matches: 6. The length of the CDR3 is 14 residues. CDR3 bases: TGTGCCAGCAGCCCGACAGGGGGCGAAACTGAAGCTTTCTTT. This encodes CASSPTGGETEAFF.

The chain combines TRBV15 with TRBJ2-1; unclear D gene. This CDR3 has 12 amino acids. Trimming shortened V by 4 bases and J by 7 bases, and 8 bases separated the two germline ends. Germline V lookup: CDR1 LNHNV, CDR2 YYDKDF (reference sequence). CDR3 coding DNA: TGTGCCACCAGCACTCAAGAGAATGAGCAGTTCTTC. Translating gives CATSTQENEQFF.

The sample holds one count of this clone. V and J are TRBV5-1 and TRBJ1-1; D remains unclear. V was trimmed by 4 bases and J by 7 bases, leaving 17 bases between them. Germline CDR1 SGHRS, CDR2 YFSETQ. The length of the CDR3 is 14 residues. The CDR3 DNA follows: TGCGCCAGCAGCCCTCGGGGAACAGTCATTGAAGCTTTCTTT. The encoded protein is CASSPRGTVIEAFF.

This chain links TRBV6-5 with TRBJ1-3; no firm D call. Trimming pared 2 bases from V and 5 bases from J, leaving 10 bases between. CDR3 length: 14 amino acids. Germline CDR1 is MNHEY and CDR2 is SVGAGI. CDR3 sequence reads: CASSYLGGRNTIYF. The CDR3 DNA reads TGTGCCAGCAGTTACCTGGGAGGCAGAAACACCATATATTTT.

This clone was seen ten or more times. The CDR3 DNA is TGTGCCAGCAGCTTAGCGGAAAGTTCACCCCTCCACTTT. This codes for CASSLAESSPLHF. The chain uses TRBV7-3 and TRBJ1-6; D is ambiguous. From germline, CDR1 is SGHTA and CDR2 FQGTGA. V was clipped by 2 bases and J by 9 bases, with 8 bases between them. The CDR3 runs to 13 residues.

The gene calls are TRBV16 and TRBJ1-6, with TRBD1 as a possible D gene (6 bases). Germline loops: CDR1 KGHSY, CDR2 FQNENV. Trimming left V 8 bases short and J 3 bases short, with 17 bases between. This CDR3 spans 16 amino acids. The CDR3 DNA reads TGTGCCAGCCCCACCTTGCCAGGGGACTATAATTCACCCCTCCACTTT. Amino acids: CASPTLPGDYNSPLHF.

This chain links TRBV5-1 with TRBJ2-7, with TRBD1 identical over 8 bases. Germline loops: CDR1 SGHRS, CDR2 YFSETQ. V shed 4 bases, J shed 1 base, and the junction held 10 bases outside the gene matches. The CDR3 contains 16 residues. The DNA of the CDR3 is TGCGCCAGCAGCACGGGTATTGGACAGGGATCCTACGAGCAGTACTTC. This encodes CASSTGIGQGSYEQYF.

The genes are TRBV5-6 and TRBJ1-5; 10 bases fit TRBD1. The CDR3 runs to 14 residues. CDR1 is SGHDT and CDR2 is YYEEEE in the germline V gene. V dropped 3 bases and J dropped 6; count of bases not matched to a gene: 3. CDR3: CASSSDRGGQPQHF. The CDR3 DNA follows: TGTGCCAGCAGCTCGGACAGGGGGGGTCAGCCCCAGCATTTT.

The genes are TRBV14 and TRBJ2-7; the D is unclear. V lost 1 base and J lost 9, with 7 bases in between. This CDR3 spans 11 amino acids. Germline V gene lookup returns CDR1 SGHDN and CDR2 FVKESK. CDR3 sequence: CASSQGSPQYF. CDR3 coding DNA: TGTGCCAGCAGCCAAGGGAGTCCGCAGTACTTC.

The V call is TRBV7-9, the J call TRBJ1-2; 9 bases map to TRBD1. The CDR3 contains 14 residues. Germline V lookup: CDR1 SEHNR, CDR2 FQNEAQ (reference sequence). V trimming: 5 bases; J trimming: 6 bases; junction bases outside the gene matches: 7. The CDR3 region is CASSPRRTGDGYTF. The CDR3 bases are TGTGCCAGCAGCCCCCGAAGGACAGGGGATGGCTACACCTTC.